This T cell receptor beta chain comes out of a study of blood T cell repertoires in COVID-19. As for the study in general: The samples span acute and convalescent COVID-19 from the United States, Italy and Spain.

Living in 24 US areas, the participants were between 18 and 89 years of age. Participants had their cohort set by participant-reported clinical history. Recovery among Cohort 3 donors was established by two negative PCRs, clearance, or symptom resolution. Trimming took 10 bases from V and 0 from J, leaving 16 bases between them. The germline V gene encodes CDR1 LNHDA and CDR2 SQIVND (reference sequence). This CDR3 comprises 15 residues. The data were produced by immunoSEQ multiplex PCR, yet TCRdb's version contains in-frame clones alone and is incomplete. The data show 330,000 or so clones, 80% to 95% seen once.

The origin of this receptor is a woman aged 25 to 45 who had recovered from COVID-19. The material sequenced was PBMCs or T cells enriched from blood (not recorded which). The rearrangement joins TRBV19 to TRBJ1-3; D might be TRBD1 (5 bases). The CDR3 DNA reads TGTGCCACCCGCCACGGAGACAGCTCTGGAAACACCATATATTTT. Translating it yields CATRHGDSSGNTIYF.